This TCR beta chain originates from a study of beta chain features in type 1 diabetes. At the level of the study: Patients and healthy donors were similar in age, gender and cell yields. The study examined roughly 100 million sorted cells across all samples.

In regard to this clone: The antigen is not known.

Every bit of the isolated RNA underwent reverse transcription, so sequencing read expressed TCRB transcripts. Assay: immunoSEQ multiplex PCR; the TCRdb copy retains only in-frame clones and omits some. The sample holds around 25,000 clones, 55% to 70% seen once. Whole-study findings and limits: Researchers caution that PCR might favor shorter templates, equally among patients and controls. In all four CD4+ subsets, TCRB CDR3 length was significantly, moderately reduced in type 1 diabetes. Naive, central memory and Treg TCRB repertoires seemed to resemble each other more closely in patients than they did in healthy donors.

V shed 0 bases, J shed 4 bases, and the junction held 8 bases outside the gene matches. Germline V gives CDR1 SGHTS, CDR2 YDEGEE. This CDR3 is 17 amino acids long. Sequenced input: Tregs from blood. This chain links TRBV5-8 with TRBJ2-5; 11 bases are shared with TRBD2. The TCR sequence derives from a man aged 18 to 29 with type 1 diabetes. For the CDR3, the DNA is TGTGCCAGCAGCTTGGGGGGAACTAGCGGGAGTCGAGAGACCCAGTACTTC. This codes for CASSLGGTSGSRETQYF.